A selection of T cell receptor beta chains follows, all from one sample in a study of T cells in Graves' hyperthyroidism and ophthalmopathy. TCRdb recomputed calls from the multiplex PCR reads with MiXCR, one row per CDR3 protein. The profile shows fewer than 350,000 distinct CDR3 sequences, 15% to 20% of them singletons. The sample was blood. These receptors came from a middle-aged woman with Graves' ophthalmopathy. Each CDR3 is given with its conserved first and last residue. The order of the fields is J gene, V gene, clone size, D gene, CDR3 DNA, CDR3 protein. The D gene is left open where the match is weak. Not all rows give a size; the values are once, few, many and, for expanded clones, a class.

j_call: TRBJ1-2; v_call: TRBV11-1; clone_size: many; d_call: NA; cdr3_nt: TGTGCCAGCAGCTTACTGGGATCTGGCTACACCTTC; cdr3_aa: CASSLLGSGYTF
j_call: TRBJ1-5; v_call: TRBV28; clone_size: many; d_call: TRBD1; cdr3_nt: TGTGCCAGCAGACTGACAGGGCTTAATCAGCCCCAGCATTTT; cdr3_aa: CASRLTGLNQPQHF
j_call: TRBJ1-2; v_call: TRBV6-1; clone_size: few; d_call: NA; cdr3_nt: TGTGCCAGCACCTCTACTTCTGGAGGGTATGGCTACACCTTC; cdr3_aa: CASTSTSGGYGYTF
j_call: TRBJ1-2; v_call: TRBV6-2/TRBV6-3; clone_size: NA; d_call: TRBD1; cdr3_nt: TGTGCCAGCAAACGAACTGGGACAGTCGGCTACACCTTC; cdr3_aa: CASKRTGTVGYTF
j_call: TRBJ2-7; v_call: TRBV6-1; clone_size: many; d_call: NA; cdr3_nt: TGTGCCAGCAGTAAAGAAATCGCCCGGACCTCCTACGAGCAGTACTTC; cdr3_aa: CASSKEIARTSYEQYF
j_call: TRBJ2-4; v_call: TRBV27; clone_size: many; d_call: TRBD1; cdr3_nt: TGTGCCAGCAGTTTATACAGGGGGTCCATGAACATTCAGTACTTC; cdr3_aa: CASSLYRGSMNIQYF
j_call: TRBJ1-3; v_call: TRBV19; clone_size: many; d_call: NA; cdr3_nt: TGTGCCAGCTTTAACAGGGACGTCTTTGGAAACACCATATATTTT; cdr3_aa: CASFNRDVFGNTIYF
j_call: TRBJ2-2; v_call: TRBV6-2/TRBV6-3; clone_size: many; d_call: NA; cdr3_nt: TGTGCCAGCAGTTACTCGGTTCTAGCGACGTTGGTCGGGGAGCTGTTTTTT; cdr3_aa: CASSYSVLATLVGELFF
j_call: TRBJ2-7; v_call: TRBV30; clone_size: many; d_call: NA; cdr3_nt: TGTGCCTGGAGCACAGCCAACTACGAGCAGTACTTC; cdr3_aa: CAWSTANYEQYF
j_call: TRBJ1-2; v_call: TRBV12-3/TRBV12-4; clone_size: many; d_call: TRBD1; cdr3_nt: TGTGCCAGCAGTTTACTCCGGACAGGGGGTGGCTACACCTTC; cdr3_aa: CASSLLRTGGGYTF
j_call: TRBJ2-6; v_call: TRBV27; clone_size: many; d_call: NA; cdr3_nt: TGTGCCAGCAGTCCCCGGGAGAGGGGGGCCAACGTCCTGACTTTC; cdr3_aa: CASSPRERGANVLTF
j_call: TRBJ2-2; v_call: TRBV5-1; clone_size: NA; d_call: TRBD2; cdr3_nt: TGCGCCAGCCGGGGGGGGAGAGGCGAAACCGGGGAGCTGTTTTTT; cdr3_aa: CASRGGRGETGELFF
j_call: TRBJ1-3; v_call: TRBV12-3/TRBV12-4; clone_size: many; d_call: NA; cdr3_nt: TGTGCCAGCAGTTTAATGGATAACACCATATATTTT; cdr3_aa: CASSLMDNTIYF
j_call: TRBJ2-7; v_call: TRBV20-1; clone_size: few; d_call: NA; cdr3_nt: TGCAGTGCTACAGTCCTTAGCGGCGGGGCAATAGACGAGCAGTACTTC; cdr3_aa: CSATVLSGGAIDEQYF
j_call: TRBJ2-2; v_call: TRBV19; clone_size: many; d_call: NA; cdr3_nt: TGTGCCAGTAGTACCTATCTTCGGCCTAGGGGGAACACCGGGGAGCTGTTTTTT; cdr3_aa: CASSTYLRPRGNTGELFF
j_call: TRBJ2-7; v_call: TRBV7-2; clone_size: many; d_call: NA; cdr3_nt: TGTGCCAGCAGCTCCAAGTCGGGAAGGGTGGGATACGAGCAGTACTTC; cdr3_aa: CASSSKSGRVGYEQYF
j_call: TRBJ1-2; v_call: TRBV24-1; clone_size: many; d_call: NA; cdr3_nt: TGTGCCACCAGTGATGGTGGCGACTACACCTTC; cdr3_aa: CATSDGGDYTF
j_call: TRBJ2-7; v_call: TRBV29-1; clone_size: many; d_call: NA; cdr3_nt: TGCAGCGTTACAGGGTTGGACTACGAGCAGTACTTC; cdr3_aa: CSVTGLDYEQYF
j_call: TRBJ2-5; v_call: TRBV29-1; clone_size: many; d_call: NA; cdr3_nt: TGCAGCGTTGAGGCTTTGGGATGGGACAACCAAGAGACCCAGTACTTC; cdr3_aa: CSVEALGWDNQETQYF
j_call: TRBJ2-7; v_call: TRBV7-2; clone_size: many; d_call: TRBD2; cdr3_nt: TGTGCCAGCAGCTTCCTGGCTAGCGGGAACGAGCAGTACTTC; cdr3_aa: CASSFLASGNEQYF
j_call: TRBJ2-7; v_call: TRBV7-6; clone_size: NA; d_call: TRBD1; cdr3_nt: TGTGCCAGCAGCAATTCGGGACAGACCTACGAGCAGTACTTC; cdr3_aa: CASSNSGQTYEQYF
j_call: TRBJ2-7; v_call: TRBV29-1; clone_size: many; d_call: TRBD2; cdr3_nt: TGCAGCGTGTGGACTAGCGACTCCTACGAGCAGTACTTC; cdr3_aa: CSVWTSDSYEQYF
j_call: TRBJ2-2; v_call: TRBV11-2; clone_size: many; d_call: NA; cdr3_nt: TGTGCCAGCAGCGGTGACCAAACCGGGGAGCTGTTTTTT; cdr3_aa: CASSGDQTGELFF
j_call: TRBJ2-7; v_call: TRBV27; clone_size: many; d_call: TRBD2; cdr3_nt: TGTGCCAGCAGTCCTAGCGGGTCACGGTACGAGCAGTACTTC; cdr3_aa: CASSPSGSRYEQYF
j_call: TRBJ1-1; v_call: TRBV28; clone_size: NA; d_call: NA; cdr3_nt: TGTGCCAGCAGTCTGCAATTCATCGCGGGACAAAGCACTGAAGCTTTCTTT; cdr3_aa: CASSLQFIAGQSTEAFF
j_call: TRBJ2-3; v_call: TRBV27; clone_size: many; d_call: NA; cdr3_nt: TGTGCCAGCAGTTTCGGATACAGCACAGATACGCAGTATTTT; cdr3_aa: CASSFGYSTDTQYF
j_call: TRBJ1-5; v_call: TRBV27; clone_size: many; d_call: TRBD1; cdr3_nt: TGTGCCAGCAGTCCCGAACGGACAGGTCGGTCCCAGCATTTT; cdr3_aa: CASSPERTGRSQHF
j_call: TRBJ1-2; v_call: TRBV5-4; clone_size: many; d_call: TRBD1; cdr3_nt: TGTGCCAGCAGCTTGCACGGGACAGGGGCCTCCTGGGACTATGGCTACACCTTC; cdr3_aa: CASSLHGTGASWDYGYTF
j_call: TRBJ1-5; v_call: TRBV28; clone_size: NA; d_call: NA; cdr3_nt: TGTGCCAGCAGCCTGAGGGTCAGAATAAATCAGCCCCAGCTTTTT; cdr3_aa: CASSLRVRINQPQLF
j_call: TRBJ1-2; v_call: TRBV5-1; clone_size: many; d_call: NA; cdr3_nt: TGCGCCAGCAGCCCCTCCGCGGCAGGGAGGCATAACTATGGCTACACCTTC; cdr3_aa: CASSPSAAGRHNYGYTF
j_call: TRBJ1-5; v_call: TRBV20-1; clone_size: many; d_call: NA; cdr3_nt: TGCAGTGCTAGCGGTGAAGAGGATAATCAGCCCCAGCATTTT; cdr3_aa: CSASGEEDNQPQHF
j_call: TRBJ1-1; v_call: TRBV30; clone_size: NA; d_call: TRBD1; cdr3_nt: TGTGCCTGGAGTTCAGACAGGGCCACTGAAGCTTTCTTT; cdr3_aa: CAWSSDRATEAFF
j_call: TRBJ2-2; v_call: TRBV30; clone_size: NA; d_call: NA; cdr3_nt: TGTGCCTGGTCTACGGGACGGCTGAACACCGGGGAGCTGTTTTTT; cdr3_aa: CAWSTGRLNTGELFF
j_call: TRBJ1-1; v_call: TRBV7-3; clone_size: NA; d_call: NA; cdr3_nt: TGTGCCAGCAGCCCCGAGGGGATGAACACTGAAGCTTTCTTT; cdr3_aa: CASSPEGMNTEAFF
j_call: TRBJ2-7; v_call: TRBV19; clone_size: many; d_call: NA; cdr3_nt: TGTGCCAGTAGTTTCCTAGCCGGATGGGAGCAGTACTTC; cdr3_aa: CASSFLAGWEQYF
j_call: TRBJ1-3; v_call: TRBV12-3/TRBV12-4; clone_size: NA; d_call: TRBD1; cdr3_nt: TGTGCCAGCAGTTTCGGGACAGGGATAGGAAACACCATATATTTT; cdr3_aa: CASSFGTGIGNTIYF
j_call: TRBJ2-5; v_call: TRBV12-3/TRBV12-4; clone_size: NA; d_call: TRBD2; cdr3_nt: TGTGCCAGCGCGCCGGACCCAGCGGGAGGGACCCAAGAGACCCAGTACTTC; cdr3_aa: CASAPDPAGGTQETQYF
j_call: TRBJ2-1; v_call: TRBV20-1; clone_size: many; d_call: NA; cdr3_nt: TGCAGTGCTCGACCCGGTCTTGTCTACAATGAGCAGTTCTTC; cdr3_aa: CSARPGLVYNEQFF
j_call: TRBJ2-7; v_call: TRBV27; clone_size: NA; d_call: NA; cdr3_nt: TGTGCCAGCAGCGCGGGCCTGGCCGACCCTTGGTACTTC; cdr3_aa: CASSAGLADPWYF
j_call: TRBJ2-5; v_call: TRBV10-3; clone_size: many; d_call: TRBD1; cdr3_nt: TGTGCCATCAGTGGGGTTGGACAGGCGGGGACCCAGTACTTC; cdr3_aa: CAISGVGQAGTQYF
j_call: TRBJ2-7; v_call: TRBV28; clone_size: once; d_call: NA; cdr3_nt: TGTGCCAGCTTGGCTAGCGATAAGTACGAGCAGTACTTC; cdr3_aa: CASLASDKYEQYF
j_call: TRBJ2-7; v_call: TRBV5-1; clone_size: once; d_call: TRBD1; cdr3_nt: TGCGCCAGCGCTCCTAGGACAGGAAGGTCGGACGAGCAGTACTTC; cdr3_aa: CASAPRTGRSDEQYF
j_call: TRBJ2-5; v_call: TRBV11-3; clone_size: many; d_call: NA; cdr3_nt: TGTGCCAGCAGCTTAGGGCCTAGCGTGGAGACCCAGTACTTC; cdr3_aa: CASSLGPSVETQYF
j_call: TRBJ1-2; v_call: TRBV28; clone_size: many; d_call: NA; cdr3_nt: TGTGCCAGCAGTTTATCCGACGGCTATGGCTACACCTTC; cdr3_aa: CASSLSDGYGYTF
j_call: TRBJ2-6; v_call: TRBV19; clone_size: many; d_call: NA; cdr3_nt: TGTGCCAGTAGCCCGACAGGGACTGGGGCCGACGTCCTGACTTTC; cdr3_aa: CASSPTGTGADVLTF
j_call: TRBJ2-2; v_call: TRBV6-5; clone_size: many; d_call: NA; cdr3_nt: TGTGCCAGCAGTTTAGTATTGGTGGCCGGGGAGCTGTTTTTT; cdr3_aa: CASSLVLVAGELFF
j_call: TRBJ2-2; v_call: TRBV7-8; clone_size: NA; d_call: TRBD1; cdr3_nt: TGTGCCAGCAGCTTACCGGTTAGGACAGGGAACACCGGGGAGCTGTTTTTT; cdr3_aa: CASSLPVRTGNTGELFF
j_call: TRBJ2-2; v_call: TRBV29-1; clone_size: many; d_call: NA; cdr3_nt: TGCAGCGTTGCCTGGGGGGAGAGCACCGGGGAGCTGTTTTTT; cdr3_aa: CSVAWGESTGELFF
j_call: TRBJ2-5; v_call: TRBV5-6; clone_size: many; d_call: TRBD2; cdr3_nt: TGTGCCAGCAGCGACGGACCTAGCGGATTGTATGAAGAGACCCAGTACTTC; cdr3_aa: CASSDGPSGLYEETQYF
j_call: TRBJ2-5; v_call: TRBV5-1; clone_size: many; d_call: NA; cdr3_nt: TGCGCCAGCAGCTTCGCGGGACCGCAAGAGACCCAGTACTTC; cdr3_aa: CASSFAGPQETQYF
j_call: TRBJ2-7; v_call: TRBV7-2; clone_size: many; d_call: NA; cdr3_nt: TGTGCCAGCAGCTTCCGACAGCTTTCCTACGAGCAGTACTTC; cdr3_aa: CASSFRQLSYEQYF
j_call: TRBJ2-2; v_call: TRBV7-8; clone_size: many; d_call: TRBD2; cdr3_nt: TGTGCCAGCAGGAACCAAGCGGGGTCGAGCACCGGGGAGCTGTTTTTT; cdr3_aa: CASRNQAGSSTGELFF
j_call: TRBJ2-6; v_call: TRBV20-1; clone_size: few; d_call: TRBD2; cdr3_nt: TGCAGTGCTAGAAGGCACAGCGGGAGGTCTGGGGCCAACGTCCTGACTTTC; cdr3_aa: CSARRHSGRSGANVLTF
j_call: TRBJ2-4; v_call: TRBV28; clone_size: NA; d_call: NA; cdr3_nt: TGTGCCAGCAGTCCAGGGTTGAACATTCAGTACTTC; cdr3_aa: CASSPGLNIQYF
j_call: TRBJ2-7; v_call: TRBV18; clone_size: many; d_call: NA; cdr3_nt: TGTGCCAGCTCACCACCGGAGCTTAGGAGGGGCGAGCAGTACTTC; cdr3_aa: CASSPPELRRGEQYF